This T cell receptor beta chain was identified in a study of graft-versus-host responses after intestinal transplantation. Study-level background: Anti-thymocyte globulin was used for induction in all recipients, who then took tacrolimus and steroids for approximately 3 years.

Points on this clone: Its matching antigen is unknown.

Germline CDR1 and CDR2: SGHRS and YFSETQ. Trimming left V 2 bases short and J 6 bases short, with 15 bases between. This CDR3 region has 15 residues. The repertoire was sequenced with immunoSEQ multiplex PCR; TCRdb's copy has only in-frame clones and lacks some. The table records approximately 110,000 clones, 93% of them present only once. The input for sequencing was unstimulated CD8+ T cells sorted from spleen or lymph node cells, taken before transplant. The chain couples TRBV5-1 to TRBJ2-1; D may correspond to TRBD1 or TRBD2 (5 bases each). The TCR comes from a human donor who was the organ donor for an intestinal transplant. For the CDR3, the DNA is TGCGCCAGCAGCTTTGAGGGGCGAGAAACCAATGAGCAGTTCTTC. This translates into CASSFEGRETNEQFF.